These 29 T cell receptor beta chains originate from one sample sequenced in a study of blood T cell repertoires in COVID-19. The table came from immunoSEQ multiplex PCR; TCRdb's copy has only in-frame clones and leaves some out. The table records around 160,000 clones, about nine tenths of them present only once. The sample comprised peripheral blood. These receptor sequences come from a human donor in a cohort sampled during active COVID-19.

This clone occurred many times. This chain uses TRBV6-2 or TRBV6-3 with TRBJ2-5; D is unclear. The germline V and J ends were trimmed by 0 bases and 5 bases, with 10 bases remaining between them. The CDR3 is made up of 14 amino acids. Germline V lookup: CDR1 MNHEY, CDR2 SVGEGT. The CDR3 loop is CASSYSSGPETQYF. The CDR3 DNA sequence: TGTGCCAGCAGTTACTCTTCGGGTCCTGAGACCCAGTACTTC.

The V and J genes are TRBV9 and TRBJ2-1, with 10 positions matching TRBD2. CDR1 and CDR2 (germline): SGDLS, YYNGEE. Trimming removed 3 bases from V and 5 bases from J; junction bases left unmatched: 14. The CDR3 runs 18 residues. This CDR3 reads CASSAYGTSAWLHNEQFF. The CDR3 region has the DNA TGTGCCAGCAGCGCTTATGGGACTAGCGCTTGGTTGCACAATGAGCAGTTCTTC.

This chain connects TRBV7-3 to TRBJ2-1; D may be TRBD1 (6 bases). Trimming removed 1 base at V and 9 bases at J, with 7 bases between. The CDR3 consists of 12 residues. Germline V gene lookup returns CDR1 SGHTA and CDR2 FQGTGA. CDR3 sequence: CASSLIQGEQFF. In DNA, the CDR3 is TGTGCCAGCAGCTTAATACAGGGTGAGCAGTTCTTC.

The chain couples TRBV18 to TRBJ1-2; 8 bases line up with TRBD1. The CDR3 sequence is 14 residues long. Per the germline V gene, CDR1 is KGHSH and CDR2 is LQKENI. The V gene end was trimmed by 3 bases and the J gene end by 8 bases; junction bases not matched to a gene: 8. The DNA for the CDR3 is TGTGCCAGCTCACCGGGACAGGTCGGAGAAGGCTACACCTTC. Translated: CASSPGQVGEGYTF.

The chain has TRBV7-2 and TRBJ2-3, with D perhaps TRBD1 (5 bases). The germline CDR1 and CDR2 sequences are SGHTA and FQGNSA. Trimming left V 1 base short and J 2 bases short, with 10 bases between. The CDR3 totals 15 residues. The CDR3 here is CASSLVSGSTDTQYF. CDR3 sequence (DNA): TGTGCCAGCAGCTTAGTGTCAGGGTCCACAGATACGCAGTATTTT.

The J gene is TRBJ2-5, the V gene TRBV24-1; possibly TRBD1 for D (5 bases). The germline CDR1 and CDR2 sequences are KGHDR and SFDVKD. V was shortened by 9 bases and J by 5 bases, with 15 bases between the two germline ends. This CDR3 region has 13 residues. This CDR3 is CATANPGMETQYF. In nucleotides, the CDR3 is TGTGCCACCGCCAACCCAGGGATGGAGACCCAGTACTTC.

This chain joins TRBV11-2 and TRBJ2-7, with 9 bases that match TRBD1. The J segment lost 2 bases and the V segment lost 5 bases, leaving 4 bases of the junction unmatched. Germline V gives CDR1 SGHAT, CDR2 FQNNGV. The CDR3 is made up of 14 amino acids. As DNA, the CDR3 is TGTGCCAGCAGCCCCGGGACAGGGACCTACGAGCAGTACTTC. Translation gives CASSPGTGTYEQYF.

V and J are TRBV5-1 and TRBJ1-4, with D perhaps matching TRBD1 (5 bases). The CDR3 is made up of 16 amino acids. V lost 2 bases, J lost 0 bases, and 11 bases lay in between. Germline lookup yields CDR1 SGHRS and CDR2 YFSETQ. CDR3 coding DNA: TGCGCCAGCAGCTTAATAACAGGAGCAACTAATGAAAAACTGTTTTTT. Translation gives CASSLITGATNEKLFF.

This rearrangement joins TRBV25-1 to TRBJ2-1; a possible D gene is TRBD2 (5 bases). In germline, CDR1 is MGHDK, CDR2 SYGVNS. Trimming removed 6 bases from V and 0 bases from J, with 12 bases in between. The CDR3 has 15 amino acids. This CDR3 reads CASSPSGSSYNEQFF. The CDR3 DNA is TGTGCCAGCAGCCCTTCTGGGAGCTCCTACAATGAGCAGTTCTTC.

The chain carries TRBV2 and TRBJ1-2; TRBD1 agrees at 7 bases. Germline V gene lookup returns CDR1 SNHLY and CDR2 FYNNEI. The CDR3 length is 13 residues. The V gene end was trimmed by 5 bases and the J gene end by 3 bases; junction bases not matched to a gene: 3. DNA for the CDR3: TGTGCCAGCAGTCCGACAGGGTACTATGGCTACACCTTC. Translated, it gives CASSPTGYYGYTF.

On this clone: This is likely a read error, given that the CDR3 carries no conserved phenylalanine or tryptophan at its end. Because the CDR3's place on the DNA is in doubt, the DNA is left out and the CDR3 is given as listed by TCRdb. This rearrangement joins TRBV20-1 to TRBJ1-2; whether TRBD1, the table's D call, matches the DNA was not checked. Germline loops: CDR1 DFQATT, CDR2 SNEGSKA (reference sequence). The CDR3 length is 10 residues, termini included. The CDR3 protein is CQADEAGISL.

This clone was observed once. CDR3 DNA sequence: TGTGCCATCAGTGATCGCAGTTACAATGAGCAGTTCTTC. Protein product: CAISDRSYNEQFF. The chain couples TRBV10-3 to TRBJ2-1, with D hard to call. The CDR3 extends over 13 amino acids. Germline assignment: CDR1 ENHRY and CDR2 SYGVKD. V was clipped by 3 bases and J by 4 bases, with 7 bases between them.

The V call is TRBV7-8, the J call TRBJ2-3, with 9 positions matching TRBD2. The CDR3 contains 16 residues. J was trimmed by 7 bases and V by 7 bases; bases with no gene match: 15. The germline gives CDR1 SGHVS, CDR2 FQNEAQ. The CDR3 DNA reads TGTGCCAGCACCACGGCCTTAGCGGGAGTCATGTATACGCAGTATTTT. Protein sequence: CASTTALAGVMYTQYF.

This chain uses TRBV6-6 with TRBJ2-7, with 10 nucleotides matching TRBD1. Trimming removed 2 bases from V and 4 bases from J; junction bases left unmatched: 5. CDR1 is MNHNY and CDR2 is SVGAGI in the germline V gene (reference sequence). This CDR3 has 15 residues. CDR3 DNA sequence: TGTGCCAGCAGTTACGACAGGGGGCGAGTTTACGAGCAGTACTTC. Translating gives CASSYDRGRVYEQYF.

This chain joins TRBV7-2 and TRBJ2-1; possible D gene TRBD2, 6 bases. Trimming took off 4 bases at V and 9 bases at J, with 13 bases between the two ends. The CDR3 extends over 13 amino acids. CDR1 and CDR2 (germline): SGHTA, FQGNSA. CDR3 nucleotide sequence: TGTGCCAGCAGCTCCGCTAGCGTCCCTGAGCAGTTCTTC. It codes for CASSSASVPEQFF.

This CDR3 is CASSLTSGDARQTQYF. Here the CDR3 DNA reads TGCGCCAGCAGCCTAACTAGCGGGGACGCCCGGCAGACCCAGTACTTC. The V and J genes are TRBV4-1 and TRBJ2-5, with 10 bases fitting TRBD2. CDR1 and CDR2 from the germline V gene are MGHRA and YSYEKL. Trimming cost V 4 bases and J 6 bases; bases outside gene matches: 11. The CDR3 is 16 amino acids.

This chain connects TRBV5-8 to TRBJ2-2; TRBD1 is a possible D gene (6 bases). From germline, CDR1 is SGHTS and CDR2 YDEGEE. The CDR3 runs 15 residues. The V gene lost 5 bases and the J gene lost 13 bases, with 24 bases spanning the gap. CDR3 sequence (DNA): TGTGCCAGCAGTTTGATTCCGGGAACAGGGTCAGGGCTGTTTTTT. It encodes CASSLIPGTGSGLFF. Full variable domain (remainder filled in from reference TRBV5-8 and TRBJ2-2): EAGVTQSPTHLIKTRGQQATLRCSPISGHTSVYWYQQALGLGLQFLLWYDEGEERNRGNFPPRFSGRQFPNYSSELNVNALELEDSALYLCASSLIPGTGSGLFFGEGSRLTVL.

The chain carries TRBV10-3 and TRBJ2-7, with 7 bases identical to TRBD1. The CDR3 is made up of 15 amino acids. Losses at the gene ends were 3 bases for V and 0 bases for J; bases not matched to a gene: 5. The germline CDR1 and CDR2 sequences are ENHRY and SYGVKD. The DNA of the CDR3 is TGTGCCATCAGTGACTCCGGGACAGTCTCCTACGAGCAGTACTTC. As protein: CAISDSGTVSYEQYF.

This clone was recorded once. The chain couples TRBV4-1 to TRBJ2-7; 9 nucleotides align to TRBD2. Germline V lookup: CDR1 MGHRA, CDR2 YSYEKL. The CDR3 is 14 amino acids. V shed 8 bases, J shed 0 bases, and the junction held 5 bases outside the gene matches. CDR3 sequence: CASRREGSSYEQYF. CDR3 in DNA: TGCGCCAGCCGGCGGGAGGGATCCTCCTACGAGCAGTACTTC.

This clone was detected only a few times. The V gene is TRBV11-1, the J gene TRBJ2-3; TRBD1 might be the D (5 bases). V shed 7 bases and J shed 5 bases, with 13 bases lying between them. CDR1 SGHAT and CDR2 FQDESV come from the germline V gene (reference sequence). This CDR3 has 13 amino acids. CDR3 sequence (DNA): TGTGCCAGCAAGGGGCCGAGGCGAGATACGCAGTATTTT. Protein product: CASKGPRRDTQYF.

The chain is built from TRBV6-5 and TRBJ1-4; TRBD1 aligns across 9 bases. CDR1 and CDR2 from the germline V gene are MNHEY and SVGAGI. This CDR3 spans 16 amino acids. V was pared by 2 bases and J by 2 bases, with 3 bases of the junction left unmatched. CDR3 bases: TGTGCCAGCAGTTACGATGGGACAGGGACTAATGAAAAACTGTTTTTT. It encodes CASSYDGTGTNEKLFF.

This chain uses TRBV7-2 with TRBJ2-7, with D tentatively TRBD1 (6 bases). Deletions cut 1 base from V and 5 bases from J, with 9 bases between. This CDR3 has 13 amino acids. Germline values: CDR1 SGHTA, CDR2 FQGNSA. The CDR3 coding sequence is TGTGCCAGCAGCTTAGGGTGGGGGCACGAGCAGTACTTC. Translation gives CASSLGWGHEQYF. The full variable domain, with the rest looked up from reference TRBV7-2 and TRBJ2-7, is GAGVSQSPSNKVTEKGKDVELRCDPISGHTALYWYRQSLGQGLEFLIYFQGNSAPDKSGLPSDRFSAERTGGSVSTLTIQRTQQEDSAVYLCASSLGWGHEQYFGPGTRLTVT.

The chain employs TRBV18 and TRBJ1-4; D perhaps matches TRBD1 (5 bases). Trimming took off 3 bases at V and 0 bases at J, with 11 bases between the two ends. The germline gives CDR1 KGHSH, CDR2 LQKENI. The CDR3 is 16 residues long. The CDR3 sequence is CASSPPDSATNEKLFF. CDR3 bases: TGTGCCAGCTCACCTCCCGACAGTGCAACTAATGAAAAACTGTTTTTT.

The chain carries TRBV7-8 and TRBJ2-7; unclear D gene. Trimming stripped 5 bases from V and 5 bases from J, with 13 bases between. Germline CDR1 and CDR2: SGHVS and FQNEAQ. CDR3 length equals 13 residues. In nucleotides, the CDR3 is TGTGCCAGCAGCCGACCCGCGATCGACGAGCAGTACTTC. Translating it yields CASSRPAIDEQYF.

This clone has a single count. The chain couples TRBV11-2 to TRBJ1-2, with D possibly being TRBD1 (5 bases). Between the trimmed V and J ends, which lost 5 bases and 4 bases, there was a span of 17 bases. Germline V gene sequence: CDR1 SGHAT, CDR2 FQNNGV. This CDR3 has 15 residues. CDR3 nucleotide sequence: TGTGCCAGCAGCCCCAACCGGGGGACTCGCTATGGCTACACCTTC. Translating it yields CASSPNRGTRYGYTF.

The chain links TRBV7-9 to TRBJ2-3; D not resolved. The V gene lost 3 bases and the J gene lost 0 bases, with 10 bases spanning the gap. The CDR3 covers 15 residues. Looked up from germline, CDR1 is SEHNR and CDR2 is FQNEAQ (reference sequence). The CDR3 DNA reads TGTGCCAGCAGCTTCCCGGAACAGAGCACAGATACGCAGTATTTT. Encoded protein: CASSFPEQSTDTQYF.

The V gene is TRBV4-3, the J gene TRBJ2-7; 11 bases agree with TRBD2. V dropped 0 bases and J dropped 7; count of bases not matched to a gene: 5. In germline, CDR1 is LGHNA, CDR2 YSLEER. This CDR3 contains 15 residues. The DNA of the CDR3 is TGCGCCAGCAGCCAAGATCTAGCGGGAGGCCCAGAGCAGTACTTC. The encoded protein is CASSQDLAGGPEQYF.

This chain links TRBV5-1 with TRBJ2-1; 8 bases agree with TRBD2. This CDR3 region has 16 residues. Germline CDR1 SGHRS, CDR2 YFSETQ. The junction had 3 bases not matched to a gene; V was cut back by 0 bases and J by 1 base. CDR3 region: CASSLVGGVSYNEQFF. Written as DNA, the CDR3 is TGCGCCAGCAGCTTGGTCGGGGGGGTTTCCTACAATGAGCAGTTCTTC.

The V gene is TRBV2, the J gene TRBJ2-7; D is uncertain. This CDR3 contains 13 residues. Trimming pared 3 bases from V and 0 bases from J, leaving 6 bases between. In germline, CDR1 is SNHLY, CDR2 FYNNEI. For the CDR3, the DNA is TGTGCCAGCAGTGAGTGGAGCTCCTACGAGCAGTACTTC. This translates into CASSEWSSYEQYF.